This is a list of T cell receptor beta chains from one sample in a study of persistence of HIV-infected CD4 T cells. Sequencing was performed with immunoSEQ multiplex PCR; in TCRdb, only in-frame clones are kept and a portion is missing. The profile covers 35,000 to 55,000 clones, with about nine tenths appearing a single time and approximately 1.8% taken by the ten largest. These TCRs' antigens remain unknown. The sample in question was CD4+ T cells sorted from PBMCs after roughly 18-hour stimulation, obtained from a patient who received antiretroviral therapy. The receptors come from an adult man with HIV who was CMV-seropositive. The CDR3 runs from the conserved cysteine through the conserved F or W. The D gene is left open where the match is weak. Not every row has a clone size; where given, it reads once, few, many or a size class.

CASAPRNSPLHF	TGTGCCAGTGCTCCGCGGAATTCACCCCTCCACTTT	-	TRBV28	TRBJ1-6	-
CASSQAWPGSGANVLTF	TGCGCCAGCAGCCAAGCCTGGCCTGGCTCTGGGGCCAACGTCCTGACTTTC	-	TRBV4-1	TRBJ2-6	-
CASSQDGGVGNIQYF	TGTGCCAGCAGCCAAGATGGGGGGGTTGGAAACATTCAGTACTTC	TRBD2	TRBV4-2	TRBJ2-4	-
CASSPPFNQGSDTQYF	TGTGCCAGCAGCCCCCCTTTTAATCAGGGCTCAGATACGCAGTATTTT	-	TRBV9	TRBJ2-3	-
CASSPPNQPQHF	TGTGCCAGCTCACCACCGAATCAGCCCCAGCATTTT	-	TRBV18	TRBJ1-5	-
CASSAGLAGGDEQYF	TGTGCCAGCAGCGCGGGACTAGCGGGGGGTGACGAGCAGTACTTC	TRBD2	TRBV5-4	TRBJ2-7	-
CASSFPKSKATGELFF	TGCGCCAGCAGCTTTCCCAAATCCAAAGCGACCGGGGAGCTGTTTTTT	-	TRBV4-1	TRBJ2-2	once
CASSVRTGGVEQYF	TGTGCCAGCAGCGTACGGACAGGGGGCGTCGAGCAGTACTTC	TRBD1	TRBV9	TRBJ2-7	-
CANSLPGSSYEQYF	TGTGCCAACAGTTTACCCGGGAGCTCCTACGAGCAGTACTTC	-	TRBV28	TRBJ2-7	-
CASSRTTDTQYF	TGTGCCAGCTCGAGAACCACAGATACGCAGTATTTT	-	TRBV18	TRBJ2-3	-
CASRSGGPNTGELFF	TGTGCCAGCAGGAGCGGGGGTCCGAACACCGGGGAGCTGTTTTTT	TRBD2	TRBV7-9	TRBJ2-2	-
CASSDVLGNQPQHF	TGCGCCAGCAGTGATGTGCTGGGGAATCAGCCCCAGCATTTT	-	TRBV10-2	TRBJ1-5	-
CASSSGTGLGTAGELFF	TGTGCCAGCAGCTCCGGAACAGGGTTGGGGACTGCCGGGGAGCTGTTTTTT	-	TRBV7-2	TRBJ2-2	-
CASLLSGAGNQPQHF	TGTGCCAGCCTCTTATCGGGGGCCGGCAATCAGCCCCAGCATTTT	-	TRBV28	TRBJ1-5	-
CASSLVRTGVFYEQYF	TGTGCCAGCAGCTTAGTCAGGACAGGGGTTTTCTACGAGCAGTACTTC	TRBD1	TRBV7-9	TRBJ2-7	-
CASSPRDRGSQNYGYTF	TGTGCCAGCAGCCCCCGGGACAGGGGGTCACAGAACTATGGCTACACCTTC	TRBD1	TRBV7-8	TRBJ1-2	-
CASSWSPSGGYNEQFF	TGTGCCAGCAGCTGGAGCCCTAGCGGGGGATACAATGAGCAGTTCTTC	TRBD2	TRBV5-5	TRBJ2-1	-
CASSFQGRRGYTF	TGTGCCAGCAGTTTCCAGGGTCGGCGTGGCTACACCTTC	-	TRBV28	TRBJ1-2	-